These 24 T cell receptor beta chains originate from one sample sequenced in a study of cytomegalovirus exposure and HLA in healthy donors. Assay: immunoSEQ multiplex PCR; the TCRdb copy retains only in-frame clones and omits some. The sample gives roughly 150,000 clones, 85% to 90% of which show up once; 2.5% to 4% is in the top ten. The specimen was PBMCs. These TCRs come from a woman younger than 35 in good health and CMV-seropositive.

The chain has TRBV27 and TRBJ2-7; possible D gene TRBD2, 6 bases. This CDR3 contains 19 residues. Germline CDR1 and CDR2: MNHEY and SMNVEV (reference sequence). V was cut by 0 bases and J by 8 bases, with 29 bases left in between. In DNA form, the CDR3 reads TGTGCCAGCAGTTTATCCATAGAATACACCAGTCCGGGGGTTATGAAGCAGTACTTC. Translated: CASSLSIEYTSPGVMKQYF.

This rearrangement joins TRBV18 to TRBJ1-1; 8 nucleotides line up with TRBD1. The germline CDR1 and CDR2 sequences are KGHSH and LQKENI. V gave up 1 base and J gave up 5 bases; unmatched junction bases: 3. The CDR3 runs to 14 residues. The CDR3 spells CASSPLDRETEAFF. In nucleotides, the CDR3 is TGTGCCAGCTCACCACTGGACAGGGAGACTGAAGCTTTCTTT.

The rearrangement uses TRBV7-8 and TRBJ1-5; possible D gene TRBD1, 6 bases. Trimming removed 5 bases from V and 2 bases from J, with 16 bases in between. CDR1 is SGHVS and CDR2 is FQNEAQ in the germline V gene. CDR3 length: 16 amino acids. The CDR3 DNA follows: TGTGCCAGCAGCCGAAGACGGGGACAAGGCAATCAGCCCCAGCATTTT. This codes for CASSRRRGQGNQPQHF.

CDR3 coding DNA: TGTGCCAGCAGTTCATCAGGGGACGCTCAGCCCCAGCATTTT. As protein: CASSSSGDAQPQHF. The J gene is TRBJ1-5, the V gene TRBV28; perhaps TRBD1 as D (6 bases). V was pared by 4 bases and J by 6 bases, with 13 bases between. Germline loops: CDR1 MDHEN, CDR2 SYDVKM. This CDR3 contains 14 residues. Supplemented by reference TRBV28 and TRBJ1-5, the full variable domain reads DVKVTQSSRYLVKRTGEKVFLECVQDMDHENMFWYRQDPGLGLRLIYFSYDVKMKEKGDIPEGYSVSREKKERFSLILESASTNQTSMYLCASSSSGDAQPQHFGDGTRLSIL.

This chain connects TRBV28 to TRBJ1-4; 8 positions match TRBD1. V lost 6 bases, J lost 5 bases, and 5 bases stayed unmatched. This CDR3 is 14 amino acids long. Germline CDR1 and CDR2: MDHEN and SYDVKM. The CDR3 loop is CASRDRARNEKLFF. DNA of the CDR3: TGTGCCAGCAGGGACAGGGCTAGGAATGAAAAACTGTTTTTT. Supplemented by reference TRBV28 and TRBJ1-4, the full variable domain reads DVKVTQSSRYLVKRTGEKVFLECVQDMDHENMFWYRQDPGLGLRLIYFSYDVKMKEKGDIPEGYSVSREKKERFSLILESASTNQTSMYLCASRDRARNEKLFFGSGTQLSVL.

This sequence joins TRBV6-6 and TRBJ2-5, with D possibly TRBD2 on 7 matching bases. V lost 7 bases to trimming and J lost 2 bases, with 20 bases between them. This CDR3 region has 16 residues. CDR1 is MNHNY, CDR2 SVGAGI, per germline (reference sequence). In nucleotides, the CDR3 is TGTGCCAGCATGATGGGGGGGGCCCTCCTTCAAGAGACCCAGTACTTC. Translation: CASMMGGALLQETQYF.

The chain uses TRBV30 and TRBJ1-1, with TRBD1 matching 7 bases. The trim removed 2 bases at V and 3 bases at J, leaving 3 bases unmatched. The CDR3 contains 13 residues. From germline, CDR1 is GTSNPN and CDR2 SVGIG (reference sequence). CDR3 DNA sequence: TGTGCCTGGAGTTTCAGGGGGGACACTGAAGCTTTCTTT. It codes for CAWSFRGDTEAFF.

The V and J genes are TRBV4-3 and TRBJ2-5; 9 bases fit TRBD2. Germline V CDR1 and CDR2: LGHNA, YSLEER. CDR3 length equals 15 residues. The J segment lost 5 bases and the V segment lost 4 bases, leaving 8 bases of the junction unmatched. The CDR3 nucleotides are TGCGCCAGCAGCCTCGGAACTAGCGGGCGGGAGACCCAGTACTTC. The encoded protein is CASSLGTSGRETQYF.

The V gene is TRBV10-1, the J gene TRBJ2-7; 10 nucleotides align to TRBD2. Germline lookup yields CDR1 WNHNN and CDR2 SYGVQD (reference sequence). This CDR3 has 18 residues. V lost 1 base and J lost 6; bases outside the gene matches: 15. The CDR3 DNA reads TGCGCCAGCAGTGAGTTTACAGGGGGGCTAGCGGGAGTCGGCGAGCAGTACTTC. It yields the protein CASSEFTGGLAGVGEQYF.

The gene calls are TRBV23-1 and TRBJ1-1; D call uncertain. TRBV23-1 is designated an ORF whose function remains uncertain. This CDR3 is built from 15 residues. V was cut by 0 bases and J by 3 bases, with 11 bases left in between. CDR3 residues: CASSQSRVEDTEAFF. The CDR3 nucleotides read TGCGCCAGCAGTCAATCGAGGGTGGAGGACACTGAAGCTTTCTTT.

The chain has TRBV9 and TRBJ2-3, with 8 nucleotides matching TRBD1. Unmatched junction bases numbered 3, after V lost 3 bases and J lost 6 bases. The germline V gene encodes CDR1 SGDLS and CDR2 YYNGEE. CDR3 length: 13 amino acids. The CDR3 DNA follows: TGTGCCAGCAGCGGGACAGGGATGGATACGCAGTATTTT. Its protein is CASSGTGMDTQYF.

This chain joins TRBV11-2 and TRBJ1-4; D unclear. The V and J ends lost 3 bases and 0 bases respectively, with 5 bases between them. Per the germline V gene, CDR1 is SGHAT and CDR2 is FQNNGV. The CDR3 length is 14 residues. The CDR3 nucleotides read TGTGCCAGCAGCTTGGGCCCAACTAATGAAAAACTGTTTTTT. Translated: CASSLGPTNEKLFF.

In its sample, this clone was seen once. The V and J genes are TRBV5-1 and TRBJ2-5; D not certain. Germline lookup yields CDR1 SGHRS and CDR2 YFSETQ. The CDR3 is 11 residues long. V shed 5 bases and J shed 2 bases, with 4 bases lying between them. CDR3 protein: CASRIQETQYF. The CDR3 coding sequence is TGCGCCAGCAGAATACAAGAGACCCAGTACTTC.

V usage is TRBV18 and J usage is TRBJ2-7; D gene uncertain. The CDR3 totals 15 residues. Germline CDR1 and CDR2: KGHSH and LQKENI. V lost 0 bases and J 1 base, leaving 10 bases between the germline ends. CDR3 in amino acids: CASSPPGSPSYEQYF. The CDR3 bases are TGTGCCAGCTCACCACCGGGCAGCCCTTCCTACGAGCAGTACTTC. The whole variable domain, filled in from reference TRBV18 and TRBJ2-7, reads NAGVMQNPRHLVRRRGQEARLRCSPMKGHSHVYWYRQLPEEGLKFMVYLQKENIIDESGMPKERFSAEFPKEGPSILRIQQVVRGDSAAYFCASSPPGSPSYEQYFGPGTRLTVT.

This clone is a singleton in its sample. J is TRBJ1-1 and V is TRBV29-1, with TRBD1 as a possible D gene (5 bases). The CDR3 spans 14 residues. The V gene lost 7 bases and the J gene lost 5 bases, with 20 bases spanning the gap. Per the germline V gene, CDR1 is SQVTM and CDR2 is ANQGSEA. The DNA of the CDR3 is TGCAGCGCCCAAGGTAGGGGCCTTAGTACTGAAGCTTTCTTT. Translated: CSAQGRGLSTEAFF.

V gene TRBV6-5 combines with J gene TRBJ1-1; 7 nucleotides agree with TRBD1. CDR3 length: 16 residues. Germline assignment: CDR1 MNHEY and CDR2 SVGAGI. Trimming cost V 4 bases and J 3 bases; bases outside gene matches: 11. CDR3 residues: CASSSPRQGRHTEAFF. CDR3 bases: TGTGCCAGCAGTTCCCCGAGACAGGGAAGACACACTGAAGCTTTCTTT.

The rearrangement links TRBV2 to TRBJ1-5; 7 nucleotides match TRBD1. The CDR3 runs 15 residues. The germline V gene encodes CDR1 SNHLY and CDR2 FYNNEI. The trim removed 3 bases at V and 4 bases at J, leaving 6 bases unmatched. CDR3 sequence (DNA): TGTGCCAGCAGTGATGTGGCAGGGGGGAATCAGCCCCAGCATTTT. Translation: CASSDVAGGNQPQHF.

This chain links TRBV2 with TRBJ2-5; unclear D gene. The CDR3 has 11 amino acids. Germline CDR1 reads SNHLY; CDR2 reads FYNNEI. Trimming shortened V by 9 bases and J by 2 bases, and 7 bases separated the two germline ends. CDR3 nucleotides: TGTGCCAGTGAGAAACAAGAGACCCAGTACTTC. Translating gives CASEKQETQYF.

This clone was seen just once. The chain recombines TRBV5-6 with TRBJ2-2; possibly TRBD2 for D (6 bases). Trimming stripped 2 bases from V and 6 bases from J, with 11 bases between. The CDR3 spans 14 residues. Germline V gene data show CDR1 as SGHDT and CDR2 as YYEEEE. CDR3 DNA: TGTGCCAGCAGCTTTAGGGCGGGGCCCGGGGAGCTGTTTTTT. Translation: CASSFRAGPGELFF. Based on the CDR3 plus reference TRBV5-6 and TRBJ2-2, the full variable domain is DAGVTQSPTHLIKTRGQQVTLRCSPKSGHDTVSWYQQALGQGPQFIFQYYEEEERQRGNFPDRFSGHQFPNYSSELNVNALLLGDSALYLCASSFRAGPGELFFGEGSRLTVL.

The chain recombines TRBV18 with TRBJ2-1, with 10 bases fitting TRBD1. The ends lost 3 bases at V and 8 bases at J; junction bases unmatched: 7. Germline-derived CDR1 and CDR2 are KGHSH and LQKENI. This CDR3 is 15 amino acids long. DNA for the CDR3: TGTGCCAGCTCACCGCAGACAGGGGGCTTCGATGAGCAGTTCTTC. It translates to CASSPQTGGFDEQFF. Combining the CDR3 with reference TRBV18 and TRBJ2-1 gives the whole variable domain NAGVMQNPRHLVRRRGQEARLRCSPMKGHSHVYWYRQLPEEGLKFMVYLQKENIIDESGMPKERFSAEFPKEGPSILRIQQVVRGDSAAYFCASSPQTGGFDEQFFGPGTRLTVL.

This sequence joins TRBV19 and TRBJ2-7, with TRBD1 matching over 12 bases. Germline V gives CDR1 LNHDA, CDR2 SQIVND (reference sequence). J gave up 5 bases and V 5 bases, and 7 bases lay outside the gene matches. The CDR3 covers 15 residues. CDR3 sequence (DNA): TGTGCCAGTAGTCTCGAGGGACAGGGGGCGGACGAGCAGTACTTC. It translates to CASSLEGQGADEQYF. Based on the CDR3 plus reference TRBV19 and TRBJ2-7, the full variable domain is DGGITQSPKYLFRKEGQNVTLSCEQNLNHDAMYWYRQDPGQGLRLIYYSQIVNDFQKGDIAEGYSVSREKKESFPLTVTSAQKNPTAFYLCASSLEGQGADEQYFGPGTRLTVT.

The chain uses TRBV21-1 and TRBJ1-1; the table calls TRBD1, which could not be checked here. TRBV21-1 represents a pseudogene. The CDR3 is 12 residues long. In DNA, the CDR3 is TGTGCCAGCAGCAAACAGGGCACTGAAGCTTTCTTT. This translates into CASSKQGTEAFF.

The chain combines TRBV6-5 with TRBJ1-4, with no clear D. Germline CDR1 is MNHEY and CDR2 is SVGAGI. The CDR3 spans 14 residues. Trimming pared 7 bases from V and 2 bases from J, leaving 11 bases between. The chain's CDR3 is CASTRPGTNEKLFF. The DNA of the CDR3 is TGTGCCAGCACCCGCCCCGGGACTAATGAAAAACTGTTTTTT.

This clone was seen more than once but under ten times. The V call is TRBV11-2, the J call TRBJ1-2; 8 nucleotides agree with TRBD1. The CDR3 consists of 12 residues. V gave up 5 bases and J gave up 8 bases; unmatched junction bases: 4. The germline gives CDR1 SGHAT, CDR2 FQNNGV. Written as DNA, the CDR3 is TGTGCCAGCAGCCGGACAGGGAGGGGCTACACCTTC. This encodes CASSRTGRGYTF.